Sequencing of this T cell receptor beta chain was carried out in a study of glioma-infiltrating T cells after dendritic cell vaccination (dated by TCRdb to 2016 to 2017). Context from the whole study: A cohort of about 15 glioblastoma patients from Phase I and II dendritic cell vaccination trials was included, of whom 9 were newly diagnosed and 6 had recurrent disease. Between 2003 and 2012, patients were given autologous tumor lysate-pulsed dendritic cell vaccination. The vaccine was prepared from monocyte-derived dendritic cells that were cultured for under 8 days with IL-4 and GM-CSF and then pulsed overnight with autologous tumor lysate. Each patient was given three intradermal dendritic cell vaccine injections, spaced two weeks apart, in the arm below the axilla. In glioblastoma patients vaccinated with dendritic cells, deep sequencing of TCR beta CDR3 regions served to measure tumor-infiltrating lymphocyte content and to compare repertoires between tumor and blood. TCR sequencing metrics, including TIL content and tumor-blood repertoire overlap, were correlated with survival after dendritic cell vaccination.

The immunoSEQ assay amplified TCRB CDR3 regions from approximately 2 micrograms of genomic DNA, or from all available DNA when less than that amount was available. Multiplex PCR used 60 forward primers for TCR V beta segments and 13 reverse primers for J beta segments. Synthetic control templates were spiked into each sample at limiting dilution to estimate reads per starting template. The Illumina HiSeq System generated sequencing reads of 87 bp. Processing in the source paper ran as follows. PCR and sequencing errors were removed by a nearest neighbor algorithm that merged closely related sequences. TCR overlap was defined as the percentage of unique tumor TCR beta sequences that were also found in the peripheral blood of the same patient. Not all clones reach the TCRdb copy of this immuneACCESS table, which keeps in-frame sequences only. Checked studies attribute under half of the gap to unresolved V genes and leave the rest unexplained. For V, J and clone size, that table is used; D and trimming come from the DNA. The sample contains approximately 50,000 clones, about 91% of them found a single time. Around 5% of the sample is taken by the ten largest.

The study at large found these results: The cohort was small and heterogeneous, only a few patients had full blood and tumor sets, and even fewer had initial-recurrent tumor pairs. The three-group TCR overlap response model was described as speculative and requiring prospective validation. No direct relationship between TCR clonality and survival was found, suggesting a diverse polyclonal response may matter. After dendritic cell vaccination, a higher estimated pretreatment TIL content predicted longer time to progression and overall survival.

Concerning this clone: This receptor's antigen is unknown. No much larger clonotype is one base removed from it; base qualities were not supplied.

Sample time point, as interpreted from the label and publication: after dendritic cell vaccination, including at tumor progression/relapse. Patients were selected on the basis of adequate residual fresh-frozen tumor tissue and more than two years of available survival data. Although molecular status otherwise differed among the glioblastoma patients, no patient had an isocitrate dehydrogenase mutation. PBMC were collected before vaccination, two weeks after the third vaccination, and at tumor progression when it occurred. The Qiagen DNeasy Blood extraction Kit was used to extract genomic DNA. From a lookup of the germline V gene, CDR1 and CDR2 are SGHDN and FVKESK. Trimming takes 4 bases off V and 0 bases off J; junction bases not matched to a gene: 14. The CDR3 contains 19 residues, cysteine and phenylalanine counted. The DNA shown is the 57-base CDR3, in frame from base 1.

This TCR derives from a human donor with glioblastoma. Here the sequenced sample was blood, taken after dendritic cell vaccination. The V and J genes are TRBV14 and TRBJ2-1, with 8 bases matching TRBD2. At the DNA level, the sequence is TGTGCCAGCAGCCTCCCTCACGTGGCGGGAGGTCACTCCTACAATGAGCAGTTCTTC. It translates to CASSLPHVAGGHSYNEQFF.